These T cell receptor beta chains were read from a single sample in a study of regulatory T cells in long-lasting Graves disease. One entry per CDR3 protein, called by TCRdb with MiXCR from the multiplex PCR reads. The sample includes hundreds of thousands of distinct CDR3 sequences, roughly 15% of them seen just once. The same sample was also studied in work on T cells in Graves' hyperthyroidism and ophthalmopathy.

Source: peripheral blood mononuclear cells (PBMCs), taken at new diagnosis, from a patient treated with antithyroid drugs. The receptors shown here come from a woman aged 40 to 50 with Graves disease. Each CDR3 is given with its conserved first and last residue.

v_gene: TRBV4-1; j_gene: TRBJ1-4; CDR3aa: CASSQVTLNEKLFF
v_gene: TRBV5-1; j_gene: TRBJ2-3; CDR3aa: CASSLELAGGGDTQYF
v_gene: TRBV5-1; j_gene: TRBJ2-2; CDR3aa: CASSLGDGGPTGELFF
v_gene: TRBV19; j_gene: TRBJ1-1; CDR3aa: CASSADRQDMNTEAFF
v_gene: TRBV20-1; j_gene: TRBJ2-2; CDR3aa: CSARDPSGMTGELFF
v_gene: TRBV5-1; j_gene: TRBJ1-1; CDR3aa: CASSLEGPDTEAFF
v_gene: TRBV13; j_gene: TRBJ2-1; CDR3aa: CASSLRGSSYNEQSF
v_gene: TRBV28; j_gene: TRBJ2-1; CDR3aa: CASSPRGIEQFF
v_gene: TRBV7-9; j_gene: TRBJ2-1; CDR3aa: CASSYARVGGEQFF
v_gene: TRBV7-8; j_gene: TRBJ2-7; CDR3aa: CASSSRLRASGLSVYEQYF
v_gene: TRBV6-1; j_gene: TRBJ1-5; CDR3aa: CASREGGNQPQHF
v_gene: TRBV6-2/TRBV6-3; j_gene: TRBJ1-1; CDR3aa: CASRNTVGNTEAFF
v_gene: TRBV30; j_gene: TRBJ2-3; CDR3aa: CAWARRGAPDTQYF
v_gene: TRBV19; j_gene: TRBJ1-3; CDR3aa: CAGSAPQGQGSGNTIYF
v_gene: TRBV2; j_gene: TRBJ1-4; CDR3aa: CASITRKEPNWEEKLFF